One T cell receptor (beta chain) is described in this entry. The sample is drawn from a study of T cells after somatic rescue of genetic block. The table came from immunoSEQ multiplex PCR; TCRdb's copy has only in-frame clones and leaves some out. Of 55,000 to 75,000 clones listed, around 90% are singletons. The length of the CDR3 is 13 residues. The germline V gene has CDR1 MDHEN and CDR2 SYDVKM. The ends were cut back, 2 bases at V and 5 bases at J, with 9 bases in the middle. Source material: peripheral blood mononuclear cells (PBMCs). This sequence joins TRBV28 and TRBJ1-2; unclear D gene. The source of this sequence is a man aged 35 to 55. The CDR3 region is CASSLVSTYGYTF. The DNA of the CDR3 is TGTGCCAGCAGTTTAGTGAGTACTTATGGCTACACCTTC.